This T cell receptor (beta chain) emerged from a study of T cell responses to AZD1222 COVID-19 vaccine. Regarding the study as a whole: All repertoire sampling was performed exclusively after the peak T cell response. Mapped onto spike, vaccine-associated CD4 TCRs spanned it and were dominant at 160-218 and 743-854.

Using immunoSEQ multiplex PCR, the repertoire was profiled, and TCRdb retains in-frame clones only, with some absent. The sample has roughly 80,000 clones, around 90% seen once; the top ten hold 8%. Concerning this clone itself: Its antigen remains unidentified.

Germline CDR1 is LGHDT and CDR2 is YNNKEL (reference sequence). Unmatched junction bases numbered 12, after V lost 2 bases and J lost 5 bases. The CDR3 covers 17 residues. The chain is built from TRBV3-1 (or the pseudogene TRBV3-2) and TRBJ2-7; 10 bases map to TRBD2. The material was peripheral blood, obtained 28 days after the second AZD1222 dose. The TCR sequence derives from an adult who received the AZD1222 COVID-19 vaccine. CDR3 region: CASSQPQGLAGVHEQYF. CDR3 coding DNA: TGTGCCAGCAGCCAACCGCAGGGGCTAGCGGGAGTCCACGAGCAGTACTTC.